This entry lists 5 T cell receptor beta chains sequenced from one sample in a study of CD8+ T cells in alopecia areata (dated by TCRdb to 2017 to 2018). Receptors were amplified or captured by the immunoSEQ multiplex PCR assay. RNA was extracted from all samples and reverse transcribed into cDNA, which served as template for TCR sequencing. Not all clones reach the TCRdb copy of this immuneACCESS table, which keeps in-frame sequences only. Checked studies attribute under half of the gap to unresolved V genes and leave the rest unexplained. In this sample the table shows 90,000 to 120,000 clones, roughly 64% of which occur a single time. 20% to 25% of the sample is held by the ten biggest clonotypes. Sequencing input: CD8+ T cells sorted from blood. Receptors were obtained from a human donor in good health.

The chain joins TRBV7-9 to TRBJ1-4, with 8 nucleotides matching TRBD1. The CDR3 has 16 residues. Trimming cost V 5 bases and J 8 bases; bases outside gene matches: 13. CDR1 is SEHNR and CDR2 is FQNEAQ in the germline V gene (reference sequence). The CDR3 sequence: CASSSGRDRWREKLFF. The CDR3 nucleotides read TGTGCCAGCAGCAGTGGGCGGGACAGGTGGAGGGAAAAACTGTTTTTT.

The chain is built from TRBV9 and TRBJ1-6; D remains ambiguous. The CDR3 totals 19 residues. Per germline, CDR1 SGDLS and CDR2 YYNGEE. Trimming shortened V by 0 bases and J by 6 bases, and 22 bases separated the two germline ends. CDR3 region: CASSVDRRVPGGPNSPLHF. In nucleotides, the CDR3 is TGTGCCAGCAGCGTAGATCGTAGAGTCCCCGGAGGGCCTAATTCACCCCTCCACTTT.

This clone is medium-sized within its sample. This sequence joins TRBV5-6 and TRBJ2-3; D is tentatively TRBD1 or TRBD2 (6 bases each). The CDR3 covers 17 residues. Trimming removed 1 base from V and 1 base from J, with 16 bases in between. In germline, CDR1 is SGHDT, CDR2 YYEEEE. CDR3 DNA: TGTGCCAGCAGCTTGCCCGGGGGCCTTACGGGCACAGATACGCAGTATTTT. Its protein product is CASSLPGGLTGTDTQYF.

The rearrangement joins TRBV7-2 to TRBJ1-6; D remains ambiguous. The CDR3 is 14 residues long. Trimming left V 3 bases short and J 7 bases short, with 10 bases between. Germline CDR1 SGHTA, CDR2 FQGNSA. CDR3 DNA: TGTGCCAGCAGCTTCCTTGCGGGGAATTCACCCCTCCACTTT. Its protein is CASSFLAGNSPLHF.

The chain has TRBV7-2 and TRBJ2-1, with 9 bases identical to TRBD2. V dropped 1 base and J dropped 1; count of bases not matched to a gene: 2. Germline values: CDR1 SGHTA, CDR2 FQGNSA. The CDR3 has 16 amino acids. The CDR3 DNA follows: TGTGCCAGCAGCTTAGGCGGGGGGGCATCCTACAATGAGCAGTTCTTC. This encodes CASSLGGGASYNEQFF.